Listed here are 13 T cell receptor beta chains from one sample, sequenced in a study of regulatory T cells in long-lasting Graves disease. TCR beta libraries were built with iRepertoire HTBI primers and Arm-PCR of CDR3 regions. TCRdb reanalysed the multiplex PCR reads using MiXCR and keeps one entry per CDR3 protein. This sample carries about 340,000 distinct CDR3 sequences, roughly a fifth of them seen once, and the ten largest clones take less than 30%. The sample's time point: persistent/refractory GD, antithyroid drugs over 5 years with positive TRAb. Researchers made the TCR library from RNA that was extracted from PBMCs. Specimen: peripheral blood mononuclear cells (PBMCs), collected when the disease was refractory, from a patient treated with antithyroid drugs. The receptors come from a female donor with Graves disease.

Many counts were recorded for this clonotype. This sequence joins TRBV28 and TRBJ1-5, with D perhaps TRBD1 (5 bases). Germline V gene sequence: CDR1 MDHEN, CDR2 SYDVKM. V gave up 3 bases and J gave up 7 bases, with 13 bases separating them. There are 14 residues in the CDR3. The CDR3 sequence: CASSFWGESQPQHF. The CDR3 DNA reads as TGTGCCAGCAGTTTTTGGGGCGAGAGCCAGCCCCAGCATTTT.

This clonotype was seen ten or more times. V is TRBV2 and J is TRBJ2-7, with 7 nucleotides matching TRBD1. The junction had 14 bases not matched to a gene; V was cut back by 6 bases and J by 3 bases. Germline-derived CDR1 and CDR2 are SNHLY and FYNNEI. This CDR3 spans 16 amino acids. CDR3 in DNA: TGTGCCAGCAGCGGCCTAGGGGGCGTCTATTTCTACGAGCAGTACTTC. Its translation: CASSGLGGVYFYEQYF.

This clonotype was seen a handful of times. V gene TRBV12-3 or TRBV12-4 combines with J gene TRBJ2-6; a possible D gene is TRBD2 (6 bases). The CDR3 is 15 residues long. Trimming shortened V by 6 bases and J by 1 base, and 10 bases separated the two germline ends. The chain's CDR3 is CASSPEGSGANVLTF. CDR3 nucleotides: TGTGCCAGCAGCCCGGAGGGGTCTGGGGCCAACGTCCTGACTTTC.

V usage is TRBV19 and J usage is TRBJ2-7; 7 bases agree with TRBD1. The V and J ends lost 6 bases and 0 bases, in that order; junction bases with no gene match: 11. Germline loops: CDR1 LNHDA, CDR2 SQIVND (reference sequence). The CDR3 sequence is 16 residues long. The CDR3 coding sequence is TGTGCCAGTAGGACAGGGAGATTAAGGATCTCCTACGAGCAGTACTTC. Its translation is CASRTGRLRISYEQYF. The full variable domain, in which reference TRBV19 and TRBJ2-7 provide the parts outside the CDR3, is DGGITQSPKYLFRKEGQNVTLSCEQNLNHDAMYWYRQDPGQGLRLIYYSQIVNDFQKGDIAEGYSVSREKKESFPLTVTSAQKNPTAFYLCASRTGRLRISYEQYFGPGTRLTVT.

This clonotype was picked up a small number of times. The CDR3 sequence is CASVRQIYNSPLHF. As DNA, the CDR3 is TGTGCCAGCGTTAGACAAATCTATAATTCACCCCTCCACTTT. This sequence joins TRBV6-1 and TRBJ1-6, with no clear D. The CDR3 covers 14 residues. Germline assignment: CDR1 MNHNS and CDR2 SASEGT. Between the trimmed V and J ends, which lost 8 bases and 3 bases, there was a span of 11 bases.

The chain joins TRBV5-6 to TRBJ2-2; no reliable D call. The CDR3 has 16 residues. V was shortened by 2 bases and J by 3 bases, with 14 bases between the two germline ends. Germline V CDR1 and CDR2: SGHDT, YYEEEE. In DNA form, the CDR3 reads TGTGCCAGCAGCTTCCGGCGACACCCATACACCGGGGAGCTGTTTTTT. Its translation is CASSFRRHPYTGELFF.

There are many counts of this clonotype. This chain's CDR3 is CASRVSPGTGNQPQHF. CDR3 sequence (DNA): TGTGCCAGCAGGGTCAGCCCCGGGACAGGAAATCAGCCCCAGCATTTT. The chain is built from TRBV6-1 and TRBJ1-5; 8 bases fit TRBD1. CDR1 is MNHNS and CDR2 is SASEGT in the germline V gene. The CDR3 covers 16 residues. After removal of 6 bases from V and 4 bases from J, the junction contained 11 bases not matched to a gene.

This clonotype was observed a single time. V usage is TRBV13 and J usage is TRBJ2-7, with TRBD1 as a possible D gene (6 bases). The V gene's germline CDR1 is PRHDT and CDR2 FYEKMQ (reference sequence). CDR3 size: 14 residues. Trimming pared 5 bases from V and 5 bases from J, leaving 16 bases between. This CDR3 reads CASSPPGAVNEQYF. The CDR3 nucleotides are TGTGCCAGCAGCCCCCCAGGGGCGGTCAACGAGCAGTACTTC. The whole variable domain, filled in from reference TRBV13 and TRBJ2-7, reads AAGVIQSPRHLIKEKRETATLKCYPIPRHDTVYWYQQGPGQDPQFLISFYEKMQSDKGSIPDRFSAQQFSDYHSELNMSSLELGDSALYFCASSPPGAVNEQYFGPGTRLTVT.

This clonotype was recorded many times. The rearrangement uses TRBV12-3 or TRBV12-4 and TRBJ2-7; 14 bases are a match to TRBD2. The ends lost 1 base at V and 7 bases at J; junction bases unmatched: 0. The CDR3 runs to 14 residues. The CDR3 sequence: CASSLGLAGGEQYF. CDR3 nucleotides: TGTGCCAGCAGTTTAGGACTAGCGGGAGGGGAGCAGTACTTC.

The CDR3, as DNA: TGTGCCAGCAGCTTTGGGACATCTGACGCGGGGATATTGGATTCACCCCTCCACTTT. Its translation is CASSFGTSDAGILDSPLHF. The chain joins TRBV7-2 to TRBJ1-6, with D maybe TRBD1 (6 bases). Germline values: CDR1 SGHTA, CDR2 FQGNSA. Trimming shortened V by 3 bases and J by 8 bases, and 26 bases separated the two germline ends. The CDR3 has 19 amino acids.

Notes on this clonotype: A single base is all that separates this from a far larger clone, so a read error is likely. V gene TRBV11-2 combines with J gene TRBJ2-5; D not resolved. The germline CDR1 and CDR2 sequences are SGHAT and FQNNGV. The CDR3 spans 13 residues. V lost 6 bases, J lost 7 bases, and 15 bases lay in between. As DNA, the CDR3 is TGTGCCAGCAGTTACGAGTTAGCAGGGACCCAGTACTTC. It translates to CASSYELAGTQYF.

The CDR3 loop is CASSFQGSGELFF. In DNA, the CDR3 is TGTGCCAGCAGCTTCCAGGGGAGCGGGGAGCTGTTTTTT. This chain uses TRBV7-6 with TRBJ2-2; D possibly corresponds to TRBD1 (6 bases). Trimming cost V 3 bases and J 7 bases, with 9 bases left between them. This CDR3 is built from 13 residues. Germline CDR1 reads SGHVS; CDR2 reads FNYEAQ.

The chain couples TRBV18 to TRBJ2-6; no definite D call. Trimming took 3 bases from V and 4 from J, leaving 13 bases between them. Germline CDR1 is KGHSH and CDR2 is LQKENI. The CDR3 length is 16 residues. The CDR3 sequence: CASSPWAGSGANVLTF. The DNA of the CDR3 is TGTGCCAGCTCACCGTGGGCAGGCTCCGGGGCCAACGTCCTGACTTTC. The full variable domain, with the rest looked up from reference TRBV18 and TRBJ2-6, is NAGVMQNPRHLVRRRGQEARLRCSPMKGHSHVYWYRQLPEEGLKFMVYLQKENIIDESGMPKERFSAEFPKEGPSILRIQQVVRGDSAAYFCASSPWAGSGANVLTFGAGSRLTVL.